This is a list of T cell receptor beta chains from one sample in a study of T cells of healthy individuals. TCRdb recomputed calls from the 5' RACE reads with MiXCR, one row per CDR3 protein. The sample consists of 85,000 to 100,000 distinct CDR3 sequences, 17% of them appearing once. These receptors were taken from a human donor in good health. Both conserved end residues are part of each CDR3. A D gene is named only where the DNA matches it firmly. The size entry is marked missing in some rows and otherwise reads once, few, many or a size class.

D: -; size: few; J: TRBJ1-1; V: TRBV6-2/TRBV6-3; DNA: TGTGCCAGCAGTCGGGTCTACCCCGAAGCTTTCTTT; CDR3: CASSRVYPEAFF
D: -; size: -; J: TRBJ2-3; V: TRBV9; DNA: TGTGCCAGCAGCGTAGGTGGGACACCAAGCGCAGATACGCAGTATTTT; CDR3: CASSVGGTPSADTQYF
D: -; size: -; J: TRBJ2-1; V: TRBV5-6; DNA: TGTGCCAGCAGCCTGCCCGGCAGGGCCATATACAATGAGCAGTTCTTC; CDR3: CASSLPGRAIYNEQFF
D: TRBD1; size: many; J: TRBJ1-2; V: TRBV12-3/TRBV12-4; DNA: TGTGCCAGCAGAGCCGGGACAGTGGGATATGGCTACACCTTC; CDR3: CASRAGTVGYGYTF
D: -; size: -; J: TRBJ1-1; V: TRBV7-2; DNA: TGTGCCAGCAGCTTAGCCGCCACCCTTGAAGCTTTCTTT; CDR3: CASSLAATLEAFF
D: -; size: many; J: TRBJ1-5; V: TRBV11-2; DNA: TGTGCCAGCAGCTTAGGGGGACCCGTGAGCAATCAGCCCCAGCATTTT; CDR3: CASSLGGPVSNQPQHF
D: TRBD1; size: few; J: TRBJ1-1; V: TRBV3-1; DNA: TGTGCCAGCAGCCAGCCCACAGGGGCGCGCAACACTGAAGCTTTCTTT; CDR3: CASSQPTGARNTEAFF
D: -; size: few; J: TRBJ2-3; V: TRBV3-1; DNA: TGTGCCAGCAGCCTAGGACTGGCGGTCACAGATACGCAGTATTTT; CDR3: CASSLGLAVTDTQYF
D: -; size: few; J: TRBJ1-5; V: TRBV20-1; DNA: TGCAGTGCTAGTGTCGGTAGCAATCAGCCCCAGCATTTT; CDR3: CSASVGSNQPQHF
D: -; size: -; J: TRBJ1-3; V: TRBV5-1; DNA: TGCGCCAGCAGCTTGGATTACGGAAAATCCTCTGGAAACACCATATATTTT; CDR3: CASSLDYGKSSGNTIYF
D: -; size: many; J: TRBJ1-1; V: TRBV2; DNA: TGTGCCAGCAGACCGACAGGGAACACTGAAGCTTTCTTT; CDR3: CASRPTGNTEAFF
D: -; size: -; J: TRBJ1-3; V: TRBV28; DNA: TGTGCCAGCAGTTTGTGGGGGGCCAGCTCTGGAAACACCATATATTTT; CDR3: CASSLWGASSGNTIYF
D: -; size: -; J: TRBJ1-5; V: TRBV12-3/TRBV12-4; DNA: TGTGCCAGCAGTACAGCAGGTAGACAGCCCCAGCATTTT; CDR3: CASSTAGRQPQHF
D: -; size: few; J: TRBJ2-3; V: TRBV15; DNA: TGTGCCACTACTAGAACTAGCACAGATACGCAGTATTTT; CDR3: CATTRTSTDTQYF
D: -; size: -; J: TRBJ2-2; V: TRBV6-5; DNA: TGTGCCAGCAGTTACGGGAGTAGCACCGGGGAGCTGTTTTTT; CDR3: CASSYGSSTGELFF
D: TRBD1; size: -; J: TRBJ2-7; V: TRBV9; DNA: TGTGCCAGCAGCGTAGCCCCCGACAGGGGGCAAGACGAGCAGTACTTC; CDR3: CASSVAPDRGQDEQYF
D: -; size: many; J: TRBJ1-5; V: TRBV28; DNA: TGTGCCAGCAGTCCCGGACAAGAATCCCATTTT; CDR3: CASSPGQESHF
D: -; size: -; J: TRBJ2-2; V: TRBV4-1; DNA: TGCGCCAGCAGCCCATCTTTCGCGGGTACCCCCACCGGGGAGCTGTTTTTT; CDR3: CASSPSFAGTPTGELFF
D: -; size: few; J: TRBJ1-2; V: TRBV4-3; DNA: TGCGCCAGCAGCCAGTCCCTCGGGACGTACTATGGCTACACCTTC; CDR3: CASSQSLGTYYGYTF
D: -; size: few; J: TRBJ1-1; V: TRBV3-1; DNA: TGTGCCAGCATAGGTCGGAAAGGAACCTTCAGGAAAGCTTTCTTT; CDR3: CASIGRKGTFRKAFF
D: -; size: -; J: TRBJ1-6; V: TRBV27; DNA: TGTGCCAGCAGTTTTGGGCAGGGGTTCTATAATTCACCCCTCCACTTT; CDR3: CASSFGQGFYNSPLHF
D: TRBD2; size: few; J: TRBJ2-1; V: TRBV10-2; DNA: TGCGCCAGCAGTGGGACTAGCGGGAATGTTGAGCAGTTCTTC; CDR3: CASSGTSGNVEQFF
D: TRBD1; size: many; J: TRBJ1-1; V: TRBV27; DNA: TGTGCCAGCAGTAAAGACAGGGTAGGAGACACTGAAGCTTTCTTT; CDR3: CASSKDRVGDTEAFF
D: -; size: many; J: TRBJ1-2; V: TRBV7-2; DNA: TGTGCCAGCAGCTTACTGGGGGCGAACTATGGCTACACCTTC; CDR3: CASSLLGANYGYTF
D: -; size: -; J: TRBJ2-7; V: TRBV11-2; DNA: TGTGCCAGCAGCCGCCTGTTGGGCAACCCCCACGAGCAGTACTTC; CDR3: CASSRLLGNPHEQYF
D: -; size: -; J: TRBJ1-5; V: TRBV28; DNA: TGTGCCAGCAGTTTAGGGGGGAGAGGTCAGCCCCAGCATTTT; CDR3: CASSLGGRGQPQHF
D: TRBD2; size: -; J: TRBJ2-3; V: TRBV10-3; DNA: TGTGCCTCCAGCGGGAGCGCAGATACGCAGTATTTT; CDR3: CASSGSADTQYF
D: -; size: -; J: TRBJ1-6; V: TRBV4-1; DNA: TGCGCCAGCAGCCAAGATCCGGGGAGTTCCTATAATTCACCCCTCCACTTT; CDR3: CASSQDPGSSYNSPLHF
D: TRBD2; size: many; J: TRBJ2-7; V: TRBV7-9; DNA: TGTGCCAGCGGCTCCCCCTCTTCCAGCGGGGGGGCCTACGAGCAGTACTTC; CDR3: CASGSPSSSGGAYEQYF
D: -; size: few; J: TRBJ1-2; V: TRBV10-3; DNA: TGTGCCATCAGTGAGTCCTTGGGGGCTAACTATGGCTACACCTTC; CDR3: CAISESLGANYGYTF
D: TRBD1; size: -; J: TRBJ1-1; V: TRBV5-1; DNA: TGCGCCAGCAGCTTACAGGGGTTAGAGATGAACACTGAAGCTTTCTTT; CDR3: CASSLQGLEMNTEAFF
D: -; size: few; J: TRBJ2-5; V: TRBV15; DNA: TGTGCCACCAGCAGAGGTTGGCAGGAGTACCAAGAGACCCAGTACTTC; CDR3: CATSRGWQEYQETQYF
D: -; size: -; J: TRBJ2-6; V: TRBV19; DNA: TGTGCCAGTAGTCCGATGGGACATTCGGGCTCTGGGGCCAACGTCCTGACTTTC; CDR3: CASSPMGHSGSGANVLTF
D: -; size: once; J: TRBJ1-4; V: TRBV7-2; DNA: TGTGCCAGCAGCGTCGGAGGAGGGAGTGAAAAACTGTTTTTT; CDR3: CASSVGGGSEKLFF
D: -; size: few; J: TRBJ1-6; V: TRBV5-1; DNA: TGCGCCCGTGATCCTCGGCGTCCATCTACTAATTCACCCCTCCACTTT; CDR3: CARDPRRPSTNSPLHF
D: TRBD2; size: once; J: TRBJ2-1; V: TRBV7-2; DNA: TGTGCCAGCATGCCGGAACGGGGGAGGGGATACAATGAGCAGTTCTTC; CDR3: CASMPERGRGYNEQFF
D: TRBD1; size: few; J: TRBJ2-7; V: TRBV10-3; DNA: TGTGCCATAGGGACAGGCTCCTACGAGCAGTACTTC; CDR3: CAIGTGSYEQYF
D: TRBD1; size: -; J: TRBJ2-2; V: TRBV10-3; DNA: TGTGCCATCAGTCACGGACAGGCTAACACCGGGGAGCTGTTTTTT; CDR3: CAISHGQANTGELFF
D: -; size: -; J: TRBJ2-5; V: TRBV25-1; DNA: TGTGCCATTCGGTCAGGATTAGAGACCCAGTACTTC; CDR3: CAIRSGLETQYF
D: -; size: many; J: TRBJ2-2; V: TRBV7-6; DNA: TGTGCCAGCAGCCTACGGACAGCCACCGGGGAGCTGTTTTTT; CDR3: CASSLRTATGELFF
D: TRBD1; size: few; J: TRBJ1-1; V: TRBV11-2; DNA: TGTGCCAGCAGCTTTAACAGGGGCACTGAAGCTTTCTTT; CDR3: CASSFNRGTEAFF
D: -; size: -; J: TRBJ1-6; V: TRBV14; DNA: TGTGCCAGCAGCCAAGATCCCAATTCACCCCTCCACTTT; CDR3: CASSQDPNSPLHF
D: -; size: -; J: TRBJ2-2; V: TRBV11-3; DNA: TGTGCCAGCAGCTTAACCGGGCCGAACACCGGGGAGCTGTTTTTT; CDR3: CASSLTGPNTGELFF
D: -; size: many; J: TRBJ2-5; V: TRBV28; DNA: TGTGCCAGCAGCCCCCCGGGCGACAGTAAAGAGACCCAGTACTTC; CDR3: CASSPPGDSKETQYF
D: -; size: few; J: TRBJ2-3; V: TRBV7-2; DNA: TGTGCCAGCACCAAGAGTGGTGGCTTTGATACGCAGTATTTT; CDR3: CASTKSGGFDTQYF
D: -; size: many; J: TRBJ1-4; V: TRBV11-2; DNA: TGTGCCAGCAGCTTTTCGGAGGATAATGAAAAACTGTTTTTT; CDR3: CASSFSEDNEKLFF
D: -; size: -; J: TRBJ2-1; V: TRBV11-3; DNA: TGTGCCAGCAGCTTAGTCCAGGGTGAGCAGTTCTTC; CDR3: CASSLVQGEQFF
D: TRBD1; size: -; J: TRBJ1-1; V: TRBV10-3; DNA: TGTGCCATCAGTCACGGACAGGGGGCACAGAACACTGAAGCTTTCTTT; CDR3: CAISHGQGAQNTEAFF
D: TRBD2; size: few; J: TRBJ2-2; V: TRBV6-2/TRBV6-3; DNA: TGTGCCAGCAGTTACTTACGCGGGAGAGTCACCGGGGAGCTGTTTTTT; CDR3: CASSYLRGRVTGELFF
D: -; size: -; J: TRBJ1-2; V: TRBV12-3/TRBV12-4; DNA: TGTGCCAGCAGTTTCTCTGACAGAGGCTATGGCTACACCTTC; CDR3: CASSFSDRGYGYTF
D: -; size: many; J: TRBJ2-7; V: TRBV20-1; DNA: TGCAGTGCTAGTGGGCGAATTTACTACGAGCAGTACTTC; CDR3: CSASGRIYYEQYF